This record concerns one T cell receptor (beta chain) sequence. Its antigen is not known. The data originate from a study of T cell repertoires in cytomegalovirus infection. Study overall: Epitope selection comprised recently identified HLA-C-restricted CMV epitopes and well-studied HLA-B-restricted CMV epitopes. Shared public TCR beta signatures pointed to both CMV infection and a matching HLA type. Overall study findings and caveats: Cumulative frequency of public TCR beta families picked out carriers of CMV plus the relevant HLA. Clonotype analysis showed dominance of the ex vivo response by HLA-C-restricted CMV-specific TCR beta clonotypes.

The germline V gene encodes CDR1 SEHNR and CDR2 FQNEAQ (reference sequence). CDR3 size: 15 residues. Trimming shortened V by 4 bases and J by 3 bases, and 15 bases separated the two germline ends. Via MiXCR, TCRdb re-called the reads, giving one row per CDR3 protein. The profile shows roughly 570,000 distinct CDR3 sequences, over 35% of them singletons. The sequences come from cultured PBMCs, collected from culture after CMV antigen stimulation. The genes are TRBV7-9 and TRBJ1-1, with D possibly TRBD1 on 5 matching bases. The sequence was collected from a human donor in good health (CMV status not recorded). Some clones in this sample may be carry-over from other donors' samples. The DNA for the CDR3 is TGTGCCAGCAGCTCCACCGGGACTGGTGACACTGAAGCTTTCTTT. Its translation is CASSSTGTGDTEAFF. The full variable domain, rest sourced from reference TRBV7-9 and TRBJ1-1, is DTGVSQNPRHKITKRGQNVTFRCDPISEHNRLYWYRQTLGQGPEFLTYFQNEAQLEKSRLLSDRFSAERPKGSFSTLEIQRTEQGDSAMYLCASSSTGTGDTEAFFGQGTRLTVV.